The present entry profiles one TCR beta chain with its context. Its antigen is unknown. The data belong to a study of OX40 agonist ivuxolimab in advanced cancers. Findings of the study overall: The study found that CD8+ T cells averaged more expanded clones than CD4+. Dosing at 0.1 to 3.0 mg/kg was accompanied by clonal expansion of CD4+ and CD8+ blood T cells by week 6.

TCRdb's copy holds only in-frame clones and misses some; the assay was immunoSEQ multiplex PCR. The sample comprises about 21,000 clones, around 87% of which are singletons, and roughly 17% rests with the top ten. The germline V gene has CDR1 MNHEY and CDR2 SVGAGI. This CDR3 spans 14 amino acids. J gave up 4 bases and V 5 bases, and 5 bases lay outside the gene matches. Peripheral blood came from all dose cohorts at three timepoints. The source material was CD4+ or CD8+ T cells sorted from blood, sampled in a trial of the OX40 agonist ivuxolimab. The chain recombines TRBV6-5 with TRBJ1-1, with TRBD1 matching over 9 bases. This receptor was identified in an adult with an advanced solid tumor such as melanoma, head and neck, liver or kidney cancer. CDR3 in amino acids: CASSRQGDGTEAFF. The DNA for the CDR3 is TGTGCCAGCAGTAGACAGGGGGACGGCACTGAAGCTTTCTTT.